This TCR beta chain is from a study of shared clonotypes between healthy human individuals. The table came from immunoSEQ multiplex PCR; TCRdb's copy has only in-frame clones and leaves some out. The sample contains around 2.5 million clones, approximately 93% of which appear only once. Study results and limitations: When naive CD4 clonotypes were compared across a few donors, about 5% were shared.

This clone was recorded only once. Its antigen remains unknown. The sequence was obtained from a man aged 18 to 30 in good health. Some clones in this sample may be carry-over from other donors' samples. The specimen was naive CD4+ T cells from PBMCs. Subset given: CD45RA+ positively selected.

CDR3 nucleotides: TGTGCCAGCAAAAGGGCACAGGCCTCCTACGAGCAGTACTTC. The encoded protein is CASKRAQASYEQYF. The chain is built from TRBV6-5 and TRBJ2-7, with D tentatively TRBD1 (5 bases). The V and J ends lost 7 bases and 0 bases respectively, with 13 bases between them. The CDR3 contains 14 residues. Germline V lookup: CDR1 MNHEY, CDR2 SVGAGI.